What follows are 2 T cell receptor beta chains derived from one specimen sequenced in a study of T cells in localized non-small cell lung cancer. This table comes from immunoSEQ multiplex PCR, and its TCRdb copy is limited to in-frame clones, with some not included. The table has roughly 66,000 clones, almost 90% seen once. The material was peripheral blood, obtained before any cancer treatment. Receptors were obtained from a woman between 35 and 70 years old with stage I lung adenocarcinoma.

The chain has TRBV5-1 and TRBJ2-1; 9 nucleotides align to TRBD2. The CDR3 spans 18 residues. Germline CDR1 is SGHRS and CDR2 is YFSETQ. V was clipped by 4 bases and J by 4 bases; unmatched bases: 15. CDR3 residues: CASSLLGPPSGRYNEQFF. For the CDR3, the DNA is TGCGCCAGCAGCCTCCTAGGCCCCCCCAGCGGGAGGTACAATGAGCAGTTCTTC.

The chain has TRBV4-1 and TRBJ2-3; 7 nucleotides line up with TRBD1. J gave up 2 bases and V 0 bases, and 2 bases lay outside the gene matches. The germline gives CDR1 MGHRA, CDR2 YSYEKL. This CDR3 has 15 amino acids. The CDR3 DNA reads TGCGCCAGCAGCCAAGAGGGACAGATCACAGATACGCAGTATTTT. It encodes CASSQEGQITDTQYF.